A single sample gave rise to the 15 T cell receptor beta chains below, sequenced in a study of cytomegalovirus exposure and HLA in healthy donors. Measured with immunoSEQ multiplex PCR; TCRdb has only the in-frame clones, and not every one. This table holds about 190,000 clones, more than 70% found once. The sequencing sample was made of PBMCs. Every receptor here comes from a young woman in good health and CMV-seronegative.

The gene calls are TRBV5-1 and TRBJ1-5, with D uncertain. There are 15 residues in the CDR3. Trimming shortened V by 4 bases and J by 0 bases, and 11 bases separated the two germline ends. Germline CDR1 SGHRS, CDR2 YFSETQ. The CDR3 spells CASSPFGDSNQPQHF. In nucleotides, the CDR3 is TGCGCCAGCAGCCCGTTCGGGGATAGCAATCAGCCCCAGCATTTT.

The chain recombines TRBV5-8 with TRBJ1-5; D is unresolved. With 4 bases removed from V and 9 bases from J, the gap between germline ends came to 17 bases. The germline V gene encodes CDR1 SGHTS and CDR2 YDEGEE. The CDR3 covers 14 residues. CDR3 sequence: CASSDTYRRRPQHF. Here the CDR3 DNA reads TGTGCCAGCAGCGACACCTATAGGAGGAGGCCCCAGCATTTT.

A word on this clone: The same CDR3 arises from other DNA sequences in this sample as well. The chain uses TRBV18 and TRBJ1-2; maybe TRBD1 (6 bases). The length of the CDR3 is 13 residues. The germline CDR1 and CDR2 sequences are KGHSH and LQKENI. The V and J ends lost 1 base and 3 bases respectively, with 6 bases between them. Here the CDR3 DNA reads TGTGCCAGCTCACCACAGGGGGACTATGGCTACACCTTC. Its translation is CASSPQGDYGYTF.

The rearrangement joins TRBV6-4 to TRBJ2-1; 15 bases match TRBD2. With 0 bases clipped from V and 0 bases from J, the junction kept 9 bases outside the gene matches. CDR1 MRHNA and CDR2 SNTAGT come from the germline V gene. The length of the CDR3 is 21 residues. The CDR3 nucleotides are TGTGCCAGCAGTGACTCAATTGGGACTAGCGGGGGGCTTAGCTCCTACAATGAGCAGTTCTTC. Residues: CASSDSIGTSGGLSSYNEQFF.

The chain carries TRBV5-1 and TRBJ2-6; D possibly corresponds to TRBD1 (7 bases). The CDR3 sequence is 18 residues long. Germline V gene data show CDR1 as SGHRS and CDR2 as YFSETQ. V was clipped by 1 base and J by 0 bases, with 14 bases between them. CDR3 loop: CASSLRQGGPSGANVLTF. As DNA, the CDR3 is TGCGCCAGCAGCTTGAGGCAGGGGGGTCCCTCTGGGGCCAACGTCCTGACTTTC.

This clone was detected only once. The rearrangement joins TRBV29-1 to TRBJ1-1; 7 bases line up with TRBD1. Germline loops: CDR1 SQVTM, CDR2 ANQGSEA. The CDR3 runs to 13 residues. Losses at the gene ends were 6 bases for V and 1 base for J; bases not matched to a gene: 5. The CDR3 reads CSVANRGNTEAFF. The CDR3 DNA reads as TGCAGCGTGGCTAACAGGGGGAACACTGAAGCTTTCTTT. The complete variable domain, with remaining parts taken from reference TRBV29-1 and TRBJ1-1, reads SAVISQKPSRDICQRGTSLTIQCQVDSQVTMMFWYRQQPGQSLTLIATANQGSEATYESGFVIDKFPISRPNLTFSTLTVSNMSPEDSSIYLCSVANRGNTEAFFGQGTRLTVV.

The rearrangement links TRBV5-4 to TRBJ2-6, with 10 bases lining up with TRBD2. V lost 4 bases, J lost 1 base, and 11 bases stayed unmatched. The germline gives CDR1 SGHNT, CDR2 YYREEE (reference sequence). The CDR3 extends over 19 amino acids. As DNA, the CDR3 is TGTGCCAGCAGCCCTGGAGGGCTAGCGGGGGTATCTGGGGCCAACGTCCTGACTTTC. Amino acid sequence: CASSPGGLAGVSGANVLTF.

This chain uses TRBV19 with TRBJ1-1; tentatively, D is TRBD1 (5 bases). V lost 7 bases, J lost 0 bases, and 9 bases lay in between. From germline, CDR1 is LNHDA and CDR2 SQIVND (reference sequence). This CDR3 has 13 amino acids. The CDR3 DNA sequence: TGTGCCAGTAAGACAGACCTGAACACTGAAGCTTTCTTT. Translated: CASKTDLNTEAFF.

The chain uses TRBV5-4 and TRBJ2-1; TRBD2 is a possible D gene (6 bases). The V end was cut by 5 bases, the J end by 9 bases, with 15 bases between. There are 13 residues in the CDR3. Germline V gives CDR1 SGHNT, CDR2 YYREEE (reference sequence). The chain's CDR3 is CASSFPGRIEQFF. The CDR3 DNA reads as TGTGCCAGCAGTTTCCCGGGGAGGATTGAGCAGTTCTTC.

V is TRBV7-2 and J is TRBJ2-7; D not resolved. V lost 4 bases to trimming and J lost 6 bases, with 10 bases between them. The CDR3 has 12 amino acids. Germline V gene sequence: CDR1 SGHTA, CDR2 FQGNSA. The CDR3 loop is CASSSPRFEQYF. The CDR3 region has the DNA TGTGCCAGCAGCTCTCCTCGGTTCGAGCAGTACTTC. Full variable domain (missing parts from reference TRBV7-2 and TRBJ2-7): GAGVSQSPSNKVTEKGKDVELRCDPISGHTALYWYRQSLGQGLEFLIYFQGNSAPDKSGLPSDRFSAERTGGSVSTLTIQRTQQEDSAVYLCASSSPRFEQYFGPGTRLTVT.

This clone was seen only a few times. The CDR3 DNA reads as TGTGCCAGTAGTTTTACAGGGGGCACTGAAGCTTTCTTT. Translation gives CASSFTGGTEAFF. The chain combines TRBV19 with TRBJ1-1; TRBD1 matches at 8 bases. The CDR3 loop spans 13 amino acids. Germline assignment: CDR1 LNHDA and CDR2 SQIVND (reference sequence). Trimming removed 5 bases from V and 4 bases from J; junction bases left unmatched: 3.

The rearrangement joins TRBV7-8 to TRBJ1-1; no firm D call. Trimming cost V 2 bases and J 3 bases, with 13 bases left between them. The CDR3 is made up of 15 amino acids. Germline values: CDR1 SGHVS, CDR2 FQNEAQ. The CDR3 DNA reads TGTGCCAGCAGCTTATTCGTCGGGTCGGACACTGAAGCTTTCTTT. Translating gives CASSLFVGSDTEAFF.

J is TRBJ1-1 and V is TRBV5-6; D is undetermined. V lost 1 base and J 4 bases, leaving 2 bases between the germline ends. The germline V gene encodes CDR1 SGHDT and CDR2 YYEEEE. This CDR3 comprises 11 residues. CDR3 in DNA: TGTGCCAGCAGCTTGCGCACTGAAGCTTTCTTT. Protein product: CASSLRTEAFF.

The sample holds a few counts of this clone. The chain employs TRBV28 and TRBJ1-5, with 9 nucleotides matching TRBD1. The CDR3 covers 15 residues. CDR1 is MDHEN, CDR2 SYDVKM, per germline. The trim removed 8 bases at V and 5 bases at J, leaving 10 bases unmatched. The CDR3 is CASLTRTGVYQPQHF. As DNA, the CDR3 is TGTGCCAGCCTAACCCGGACAGGGGTCTATCAGCCCCAGCATTTT.

This chain uses TRBV27 with TRBJ1-2; no firm D call. Between the trimmed V and J ends, which lost 8 bases and 3 bases, there was a span of 16 bases. The CDR3 runs 14 residues. Germline V gives CDR1 MNHEY, CDR2 SMNVEV (reference sequence). The CDR3 spells CASSSSPGYYGYTF. CDR3 coding DNA: TGTGCCAGCTCCTCGAGCCCCGGTTACTATGGCTACACCTTC.